These 24 T cell receptor beta chains were all obtained from the same sample, sequenced in a study of blood T cell repertoires in COVID-19. The protocol was immunoSEQ multiplex PCR, while the TCRdb copy is restricted to in-frame clones and leaves out a portion. The sample records 300,000 to 450,000 clones, approximately 89% being singletons. The sample consisted of peripheral blood. The receptors were gathered from an older woman with COVID-19, enrolled during active disease.

The CDR3 here is CASSLFGGPYNEQFF. DNA of the CDR3: TGTGCCAGCAGTTTATTCGGGGGGCCGTACAATGAGCAGTTCTTC. The V gene is TRBV28, the J gene TRBJ2-1, with D possibly matching TRBD2 (7 bases). Trimming pared 1 base from V and 4 bases from J, leaving 11 bases between. CDR3 length: 15 amino acids. Per germline, CDR1 MDHEN and CDR2 SYDVKM.

A single count supports this clone. The CDR3 DNA follows: TGTGCCAGCAGCCCCCCGGGACTGCAATTTCCCTATGGCTACACCTTC. Its translation: CASSPPGLQFPYGYTF. The chain employs TRBV27 and TRBJ1-2; a possible D gene is TRBD1 (5 bases). Germline CDR1 and CDR2: MNHEY and SMNVEV (reference sequence). There are 16 residues in the CDR3. Trimming removed 6 bases from V and 4 bases from J, with 21 bases in between.

This clone was counted once. The chain couples TRBV7-3 to TRBJ2-1; D perhaps matches TRBD2 (6 bases). Germline-derived CDR1 and CDR2 are SGHTA and FQGTGA. This CDR3 comprises 15 residues. The V end was cut by 4 bases, the J end by 2 bases, with 12 bases between. The CDR3 protein is CASSSRGTTYNEQFF. Here the CDR3 DNA reads TGTGCCAGCAGCTCCCGCGGGACCACCTACAATGAGCAGTTCTTC. Filled out from reference TRBV7-3 and TRBJ2-1, the complete variable domain reads GAGVSQTPSNKVTEKGKYVELRCDPISGHTALYWYRQSLGQGPEFLIYFQGTGAADDSGLPNDRFFAVRPEGSVSTLKIQRTERGDSAVYLCASSSRGTTYNEQFFGPGTRLTVL.

V is TRBV5-1 and J is TRBJ2-3, with TRBD2 matching over 9 bases. The CDR3 has 15 amino acids. Unmatched junction bases numbered 8, after V lost 2 bases and J lost 7 bases. Looked up from germline, CDR1 is SGHRS and CDR2 is YFSETQ. The CDR3 DNA reads TGCGCCAGCAGCTTCGGGACTAGCACACCTAATACGCAGTATTTT. Protein: CASSFGTSTPNTQYF.

This chain uses TRBV24-1 with TRBJ2-1; 10 bases are a match to TRBD1. Germline V gives CDR1 KGHDR, CDR2 SFDVKD. The CDR3 covers 15 residues. Losses at the gene ends were 4 bases for V and 10 bases for J; bases not matched to a gene: 9. CDR3 nucleotide sequence: TGTGCCACCAGTGACCCCCGGACAGGGGGTAGGGAGCAGTTCTTC. Amino acids: CATSDPRTGGREQFF.

As for this clone: Additional DNA sequences in this sample encode the identical CDR3. This chain connects TRBV2 to TRBJ1-4, with a tentative D call TRBD1 (5 bases). Germline V CDR1 and CDR2: SNHLY, FYNNEI. Trimming cost V 3 bases and J 5 bases, with 10 bases left between them. The CDR3 is 14 residues long. The chain's CDR3 is CASSDSQENEKLFF. CDR3 bases: TGTGCCAGCAGTGATTCACAGGAGAATGAAAAACTGTTTTTT.

The chain combines TRBV30 with TRBJ2-3; D may be TRBD2 (5 bases). V lost 7 bases and J lost 6, with 14 bases in between. CDR3 length equals 12 residues. Germline CDR1 GTSNPN, CDR2 SVGIG (reference sequence). The CDR3 DNA reads as TGTGCCTTTAAACCGGGGTTTGATACGCAGTATTTT. Translating gives CAFKPGFDTQYF.

V and J are TRBV3-1 (or the pseudogene TRBV3-2) and TRBJ2-1, with 10 positions matching TRBD2. V lost 1 base and J lost 8; bases outside the gene matches: 5. This CDR3 has 15 amino acids. The germline V gene encodes CDR1 LGHDT and CDR2 YNNKEL (reference sequence). The CDR3 region has the DNA TGTGCCAGCAGCCAAGGAGCGGGGGGGCTAGATGAGCAGTTCTTC. Translation: CASSQGAGGLDEQFF.

Only a few counts were recorded for this clone. The genes are TRBV2 and TRBJ1-5, with 8 bases identical to TRBD1. CDR3 length: 14 amino acids. V lost 6 bases and J lost 6; bases outside the gene matches: 7. Germline CDR1 SNHLY, CDR2 FYNNEI. CDR3 coding DNA: TGTGCCAGCAGAGAAAACAGGGGGACTCAGCCCCAGCATTTT. The encoded protein is CASRENRGTQPQHF. Filled out from reference TRBV2 and TRBJ1-5, the complete variable domain reads EPEVTQTPSHQVTQMGQEVILRCVPISNHLYFYWYRQILGQKVEFLVSFYNNEISEKSEIFDDQFSVERPDGSNFTLKIRSTKLEDSAMYFCASRENRGTQPQHFGDGTRLSIL.

This clone has a single count. The gene calls are TRBV5-3 and TRBJ1-6, with no clear D. TRBV5-3 qualifies as an ORF whose function is uncertain. The CDR3 consists of 18 residues. Trimming removed 2 bases at V and 0 bases at J, with 15 bases between. This CDR3 is CARSFQKERSSYNSPLHF. The CDR3 nucleotides are TGTGCCAGAAGCTTTCAAAAGGAGCGGAGCTCCTATAATTCACCCCTCCACTTT.

The chain recombines TRBV7-8 with TRBJ1-5, with D perhaps matching TRBD1 (5 bases). Germline CDR1 and CDR2: SGHVS and FQNEAQ. The V end lost 0 bases, the J end lost 6 bases, and 12 bases lay between the germline ends. This CDR3 contains 15 residues. The CDR3 sequence: CASSLALGLGQPQHF. In nucleotides, the CDR3 is TGTGCCAGCAGCTTAGCGCTGGGGCTTGGTCAGCCCCAGCATTTT.

The V and J genes are TRBV6-5 and TRBJ1-1; 8 bases line up with TRBD1. CDR3 length: 15 residues. Germline-derived CDR1 and CDR2 are MNHEY and SVGAGI. V lost 4 bases and J lost 5; bases outside the gene matches: 9. The CDR3 spells CASSSPGQGKTEAFF. CDR3 nucleotide sequence: TGTGCCAGCAGTTCCCCCGGACAGGGAAAAACTGAAGCTTTCTTT.

This clone came up a few times. The chain joins TRBV9 to TRBJ2-7, with TRBD1 as a possible D gene (5 bases). The CDR3 runs 14 residues. V dropped 0 bases and J dropped 3 bases, with 10 bases sitting between them. Per the germline V gene, CDR1 is SGDLS and CDR2 is YYNGEE. The CDR3 coding sequence is TGTGCCAGCAGCGTAGAAGGGGCCGTCTACGAGCAGTACTTC. This encodes CASSVEGAVYEQYF.

V gene TRBV19 combines with J gene TRBJ2-4; TRBD1 agrees at 10 bases. CDR3 length: 20 residues. V lost 5 bases, J lost 1 base, and 17 bases stayed unmatched. Looked up from germline, CDR1 is LNHDA and CDR2 is SQIVND (reference sequence). The CDR3 loop is CASSPQPGQGRRVAKNIQYF. DNA for the CDR3: TGTGCCAGTAGTCCTCAACCGGGACAGGGGCGCCGAGTGGCCAAAAACATTCAGTACTTC.

This chain uses TRBV9 with TRBJ1-4; 9 bases match TRBD1. The CDR3 contains 16 residues. J lost 7 bases, V lost 3 bases, and 10 bases had no gene match. Germline V lookup: CDR1 SGDLS, CDR2 YYNGEE. CDR3 amino acids: CASSGQQGAVSEKLFF. In DNA, the CDR3 is TGTGCCAGCAGCGGACAACAGGGGGCAGTTAGTGAAAAACTGTTTTTT.

This clone was seen a single time. The junction shows a germline mismatch at one end, possibly a read error. This chain connects TRBV7-8 to TRBJ1-1; D is unresolved. The CDR3 length is 14 residues. The germline gives CDR1 SGHVS, CDR2 FQNEAQ. CDR3 sequence: CASSLAGGKAEAFF. In DNA form, the CDR3 reads TGTGCCAGCAGCCTAGCGGGAGGGAAGGCTGAAGCTTTCTTT.

The chain carries TRBV5-1 and TRBJ1-1, with 10 bases identical to TRBD1. Germline V gene sequence: CDR1 SGHRS, CDR2 YFSETQ. V shed 3 bases and J 0 bases; nucleotides not matched to a gene: 5. The CDR3 contains 16 residues. Here the CDR3 DNA reads TGCGCCAGCAGCTCGGGGGACAGGGGTATGAACACTGAAGCTTTCTTT. This encodes CASSSGDRGMNTEAFF.

With regard to this clone: Other DNA sequences of this sample code for an identical CDR3. The V gene is TRBV7-9, the J gene TRBJ2-3, with 13 bases lining up with TRBD2. The CDR3 loop spans 16 amino acids. The junction had 0 bases not matched to a gene; V was cut back by 0 bases and J by 3 bases. Germline V lookup: CDR1 SEHNR, CDR2 FQNEAQ (reference sequence). This chain's CDR3 is CASSLALAGGTDTQYF. Here the CDR3 DNA reads TGTGCCAGCAGCTTAGCACTAGCGGGGGGGACAGATACGCAGTATTTT.

V usage is TRBV28 and J usage is TRBJ2-3, with D possibly TRBD1 on 8 matching bases. This CDR3 spans 15 amino acids. Per germline, CDR1 MDHEN and CDR2 SYDVKM. Trimming took 7 bases from V and 2 from J, leaving 16 bases between them. The CDR3 bases are TGTGCCAGCAAACAGGGGGGGGCAAACACAGATACGCAGTATTTT. Its translation is CASKQGGANTDTQYF.

The rearrangement links TRBV6-5 to TRBJ2-7, with 7 nucleotides matching TRBD1. The germline CDR1 and CDR2 sequences are MNHEY and SVGAGI. This CDR3 contains 14 residues. J gave up 3 bases and V 8 bases, and 10 bases lay outside the gene matches. CDR3 in amino acids: CASSRDSAFYEQYF. The CDR3 coding sequence is TGTGCCAGCTCCCGGGACAGCGCCTTCTACGAGCAGTACTTC.

The J gene is TRBJ2-1, the V gene TRBV19; 9 bases map to TRBD2. The CDR3 is made up of 14 amino acids. Germline trimming cut 3 bases from V and 9 bases from J; bases unmatched to any gene: 6. Germline V gene data show CDR1 as LNHDA and CDR2 as SQIVND (reference sequence). The chain's CDR3 is CASSMVAGVREQFF. In DNA, the CDR3 is TGTGCCAGTAGTATGGTAGCGGGGGTGCGTGAGCAGTTCTTC.

The rearrangement joins TRBV10-1 to TRBJ1-1, with 9 bases that match TRBD1. V gave up 2 bases and J gave up 7 bases; unmatched junction bases: 5. The CDR3 extends over 14 amino acids. CDR1 and CDR2 from the germline V gene are WNHNN and SYGVQD (reference sequence). DNA for the CDR3: TGCGCCAGCAGTGAGGGGACAGGGCGTGTTGAAGCTTTCTTT. Amino acid sequence: CASSEGTGRVEAFF.

J is TRBJ2-7 and V is TRBV7-9; D is uncertain. The CDR3 length is 14 residues. CDR1 SEHNR and CDR2 FQNEAQ come from the germline V gene (reference sequence). Deletions cut 4 bases from V and 1 base from J, with 11 bases between. The CDR3 region has the DNA TGTGCCAGCAGCTCAATGGTAGCTTCCTACGAGCAGTACTTC. Translation gives CASSSMVASYEQYF.

The CDR3 DNA is TGTGCCAGCAGCTTAACCGGGACAGGGGGAGAGACCCAGTACTTC. It translates to CASSLTGTGGETQYF. This rearrangement joins TRBV7-2 to TRBJ2-5; 11 bases agree with TRBD1. This CDR3 is 15 amino acids long. Germline trimming cut 2 bases from V and 4 bases from J; bases unmatched to any gene: 3. Germline V lookup: CDR1 SGHTA, CDR2 FQGNSA.